The T cell receptor (beta chain) described here comes from a study of identical twins. Study-level results: Carriage of fewer insertions was seen in abundant cord blood beta clonotypes, whereas memory repertoires showed none. Twin pairs had excess sharing that was weaker in beta out-of-frame sequences.

This clonotype was counted only a few times. Its antigen is not identified. The CDR3 length is 13 residues. Germline-derived CDR1 and CDR2 are MNHNS and SASEGT. Trimming shortened V by 7 bases and J by 3 bases, and 13 bases separated the two germline ends. Template switching introduced a universal primer site, and the cDNA bore unique molecular identifiers. A single record per CDR3 protein comes from TCRdb applying MiXCR to the 5' RACE reads. Here the sample spans about 790,000 distinct CDR3 sequences, about 20% being singletons. This sample was shared with a second study, whose subject was T cells expressing NK-cell markers. That publication notes: These clonotypes additionally ranked first within the CD3+CD56-NKG2C+ fraction of four donors.

Source material: PBMCs. The TCR comes from a woman between 18 and 29 years old in good health. The rearrangement links TRBV6-1 to TRBJ2-7; D might be TRBD2 (6 bases). The DNA of the CDR3 is TGTGCCAGCATTCGGGAGACCCGCTACGAGCAGTACTTC. Amino acid sequence: CASIRETRYEQYF.